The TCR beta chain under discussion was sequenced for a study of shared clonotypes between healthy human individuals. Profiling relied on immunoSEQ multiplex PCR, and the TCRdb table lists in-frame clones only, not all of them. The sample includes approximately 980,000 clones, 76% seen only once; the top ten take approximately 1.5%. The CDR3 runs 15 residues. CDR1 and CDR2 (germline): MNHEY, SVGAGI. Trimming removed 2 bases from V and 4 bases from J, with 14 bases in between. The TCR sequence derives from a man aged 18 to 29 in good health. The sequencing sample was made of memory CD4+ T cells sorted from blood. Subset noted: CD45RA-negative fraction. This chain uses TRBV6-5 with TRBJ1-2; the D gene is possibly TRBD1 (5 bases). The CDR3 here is CASSYRDGGGYGYTF. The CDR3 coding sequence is TGTGCCAGCAGTTACAGGGACGGTGGAGGCTATGGCTACACCTTC.